The clone carrying this T cell receptor (beta chain) was counted many times. As yet, its antigen is unknown. V was cut by 7 bases and J by 5 bases, with 30 bases left in between. This CDR3 region has 19 residues. The sample comes from a study of T cell repertoires in cytomegalovirus infection. Study context: The public TCR beta signatures pointed to both CMV infection and matching HLA type.

General study points: The ex vivo response was dominated by HLA-C-restricted CMV-specific TCR beta clonotypes.

One entry per CDR3 protein, called by TCRdb with MiXCR from the reads. The data contain over 250,000 distinct CDR3 sequences, roughly a fifth of them singletons. Source: cultured PBMCs, taken from culture after CMV antigen stimulation. This TCR derives from a human donor in good health (CMV status not recorded). Some clones in this sample may be carry-over from other donors' samples. The chain combines TRBV12-3 or TRBV12-4 with TRBJ2-1, with D tentatively TRBD1 (8 bases). The CDR3 protein is CASILDRGGGRSRHNEQFF. CDR3 in DNA: TGTGCCAGCATCCTTGACAGGGGTGGCGGGAGATCACGGCACAATGAGCAGTTCTTC.